This is a list of T cell receptor beta chains from one sample in a study of cytomegalovirus exposure and HLA in healthy donors. Assay used: immunoSEQ multiplex PCR; TCRdb lists only in-frame clones, some missing. In all, the sample yields around 60,000 clones. The source material was PBMCs. Source of these receptors: a woman between 18 and 29 years old in good health and CMV-seronegative. Each CDR3 is given with its conserved first and last residue. Fields, in order: V gene, D gene, J gene, CDR3 protein, CDR3 DNA. D genes are given only for firm matches.

v_gene: TRBV19
d_gene: TRBD1
j_gene: TRBJ1-1
CDR3aa: CASSIGTGGTEAFF
CDR3nt: TGTGCCAGTAGTATCGGGACAGGGGGAACTGAAGCTTTCTTT

v_gene: TRBV25-1
d_gene: .
j_gene: TRBJ1-2
CDR3aa: CASSDPPGSGYTF
CDR3nt: TGTGCCAGCAGTGACCCCCCCGGGTCTGGCTACACCTTC

v_gene: TRBV25-1
d_gene: .
j_gene: TRBJ1-5
CDR3aa: CASQEGARTGDSNQPQHF
CDR3nt: TGTGCCAGCCAAGAAGGTGCGAGAACTGGAGATAGCAATCAGCCCCAGCATTTT

v_gene: TRBV25-1
d_gene: TRBD1
j_gene: TRBJ2-1
CDR3aa: CASSGRDRGNNEQFF
CDR3nt: TGTGCCAGCAGTGGCCGGGACAGGGGTAACAATGAGCAGTTCTTC

v_gene: TRBV19
d_gene: .
j_gene: TRBJ2-7
CDR3aa: CASSPGTDYEQYF
CDR3nt: TGTGCCAGTAGTCCTGGGACTGACTACGAGCAGTACTTC

v_gene: TRBV7-9
d_gene: .
j_gene: TRBJ2-6
CDR3aa: CASSPGAGSDSGANVLTF
CDR3nt: TGTGCCAGCAGCCCAGGGGCAGGGTCCGACTCTGGGGCCAACGTCCTGACTTTC

v_gene: TRBV25-1
d_gene: .
j_gene: TRBJ2-3
CDR3aa: CASRHGQSGEDTQYF
CDR3nt: TGTGCCAGCAGGCACGGACAGAGCGGGGAGGATACGCAGTATTTT

v_gene: TRBV30
d_gene: TRBD2
j_gene: TRBJ2-1
CDR3aa: CAWSWRGYEQFF
CDR3nt: TGTGCCTGGAGTTGGCGGGGGTATGAGCAGTTCTTC

v_gene: TRBV2
d_gene: .
j_gene: TRBJ2-5
CDR3aa: CASSANFQETQYF
CDR3nt: TGTGCCAGCAGTGCCAACTTCCAAGAGACCCAGTACTTC

v_gene: TRBV10-3
d_gene: .
j_gene: TRBJ2-2
CDR3aa: CAISESSSGELFF
CDR3nt: TGTGCCATCAGTGAGTCTAGTAGCGGGGAGCTGTTTTTT

v_gene: TRBV6-9
d_gene: .
j_gene: TRBJ1-1
CDR3aa: CASSPLGEVSEAFF
CDR3nt: TGTGCCAGCAGTCCCCTGGGGGAGGTCTCTGAAGCTTTCTTT

v_gene: TRBV7-8
d_gene: .
j_gene: TRBJ1-3
CDR3aa: CASSLENRVWGNTIYF
CDR3nt: TGTGCCAGCAGCTTAGAGAACAGGGTTTGGGGAAACACCATATATTTT

v_gene: TRBV5-1
d_gene: .
j_gene: TRBJ2-1
CDR3aa: CASSLLRWMGTYNEQFF
CDR3nt: TGCGCCAGCAGCCTGCTGCGGTGGATGGGGACTTACAATGAGCAGTTCTTC

v_gene: TRBV4-1
d_gene: .
j_gene: TRBJ1-1
CDR3aa: CASSQDRVEAFF
CDR3nt: TGCGCCAGCAGCCAAGACAGGGTTGAAGCTTTCTTT

v_gene: TRBV15
d_gene: TRBD1
j_gene: TRBJ2-7
CDR3aa: CATSKAGQGAPDEQYF
CDR3nt: TGTGCCACCAGCAAGGCAGGACAGGGGGCTCCAGACGAGCAGTACTTC

v_gene: TRBV9
d_gene: TRBD2
j_gene: TRBJ2-1
CDR3aa: CASSVGGGANEQFF
CDR3nt: TGTGCCAGCAGCGTGGGGGGAGGGGCCAATGAGCAGTTCTTC

v_gene: TRBV4-1
d_gene: TRBD2
j_gene: TRBJ2-1
CDR3aa: CASSRTSGNNEQFF
CDR3nt: TGCGCCAGCAGCCGGACTAGCGGGAACAATGAGCAGTTCTTC

v_gene: TRBV2
d_gene: .
j_gene: TRBJ2-7
CDR3aa: CASSGEASYEQYF
CDR3nt: TGTGCCAGCAGTGGGGAGGCTAGTTACGAGCAGTACTTC

v_gene: TRBV6-1
d_gene: TRBD1
j_gene: TRBJ1-1
CDR3aa: CASSDRTGGNTEAFF
CDR3nt: TGTGCCAGCAGTGATCGGACAGGGGGGAACACTGAAGCTTTCTTT

v_gene: TRBV29-1
d_gene: TRBD2
j_gene: TRBJ2-7
CDR3aa: CSVLAGSYEQYF
CDR3nt: TGCAGCGTACTAGCGGGGTCCTACGAGCAGTACTTC

v_gene: TRBV30
d_gene: .
j_gene: TRBJ2-7
CDR3aa: CAWSSTGFEQYF
CDR3nt: TGTGCCTGGAGTTCTACAGGTTTCGAGCAGTACTTC

v_gene: TRBV28
d_gene: TRBD1
j_gene: TRBJ2-7
CDR3aa: CASSPDRGAYEQYF
CDR3nt: TGTGCCAGCAGTCCCGACAGGGGTGCCTACGAGCAGTACTTC

v_gene: TRBV7-9
d_gene: .
j_gene: TRBJ2-7
CDR3aa: CASSLGQDEQYF
CDR3nt: TGTGCCAGCAGCTTAGGACAGGACGAGCAGTACTTC

v_gene: TRBV6-1
d_gene: .
j_gene: TRBJ2-7
CDR3aa: CASSAQGGGGEQYF
CDR3nt: TGTGCCAGCAGTGCCCAGGGAGGGGGAGGCGAGCAGTACTTC

v_gene: TRBV10-3
d_gene: .
j_gene: TRBJ1-1
CDR3aa: CAISLGDNTEAFF
CDR3nt: TGTGCCATCAGTTTGGGAGACAACACTGAAGCTTTCTTT

v_gene: TRBV5-1
d_gene: TRBD2
j_gene: TRBJ2-5
CDR3aa: CASSPGLAGANGETQYF
CDR3nt: TGCGCCAGCAGCCCGGGACTAGCGGGGGCAAACGGAGAGACCCAGTACTTC

v_gene: TRBV5-1
d_gene: TRBD1
j_gene: TRBJ1-2
CDR3aa: CASSLQGEASDGYTF
CDR3nt: TGCGCCAGCAGCTTACAGGGGGAAGCGAGTGATGGCTACACCTTC

v_gene: TRBV12-5
d_gene: TRBD2
j_gene: TRBJ2-2
CDR3aa: CASGFRLAGAGELFF
CDR3nt: TGTGCTAGTGGTTTCCGACTAGCGGGGGCCGGGGAGCTGTTTTTT

v_gene: TRBV30
d_gene: TRBD1
j_gene: TRBJ1-1
CDR3aa: CAWSGQGYTEAFF
CDR3nt: TGTGCCTGGTCAGGACAGGGCTACACTGAAGCTTTCTTT

v_gene: TRBV6-6
d_gene: .
j_gene: TRBJ1-1
CDR3aa: CASSYSQGTEAFF
CDR3nt: TGTGCCAGCAGTTACTCGCAGGGGACTGAAGCTTTCTTT